The following is a T cell receptor beta chain sequence with its context. Its antigen remains unidentified. It has no much larger one-base neighbor in the sample; base qualities were not kept. The meaning of the sample's time point label: healthy volunteer bleed at 2 weeks. Unfractionated whole blood was collected in Tempus Blood RNA tubes, and total RNA was extracted from that blood. Five or six healthy volunteers served as TCR sequencing controls and were bled at day 0, 2 weeks and 6 weeks. Measured from the cysteine to the phenylalanine, the CDR3 is 13 residues long. The only DNA kept is the CDR3, 39 bases in frame from the first base. For CDR1 and CDR2, the germline V gene (reference sequence) lists GTSNPN and SVGIG. V loses 3 bases of germline sequence and J loses 3 bases, and the interval between the two ends is 11 bases. The data derive from a study of human T cells and chemical hapten exposure (dated by TCRdb to about 2021). In terms of the full investigation: The libraries were sequenced as a pool, and the TCR yield per sample differed mostly because of small variations in library volumes within the pool. For every blood RNA sample, sequencing covered both the TCR alpha and TCR beta chains. The study tracked peripheral blood TCR repertoire changes in vivo during primary and secondary sensitization to the hapten diphenylcyclopropenone (DPC) in alopecia patients.

Results and caveats for the whole study, not just this receptor: After repeated subsampling, the strength of the expansion versus patch-test correlation and the threshold at which it became significant changed. DPC sensitization did not change how many TCRs were above 1 in 1000 frequency, and no evidence was found of alterations in global repertoire structure.

To prepare the library, RACE was applied. TCRdb names NextSeq 500 as the instrument used. During library preparation, unique molecular identifiers were attached to individual cDNA molecules so that TCRs could be counted quantitatively and reproducibly. The original methods were these. The median number of TCRs per sample was over 85,000, ranging from roughly 23,224 to 690,600. V, J and CDR3 annotation of the TCR reads was performed with the Decombinator software suite. For the PS versus PT1 abundance plots, all samples were subsampled to the same number of TCRs (28,000). Expanded TCRs were defined as absent before sensitization and observed at least eight times at the 2-week time point. TCRdb applied fastp at Q25 and MiXCR to the public reads, then kept only in-frame beta chains. Rows are unified per CDR3 protein, each entry keeping the most common DNA and genes. The V and J calls, along with clone size, are taken from TCRdb and not from the paper's own processing. This sample gives tens of thousands of distinct CDR3 sequences in total; 6.5% to 9% of them show up just once. The ten largest clonotypes hold less than 10% of the sample.

The chain is made from TRBV30 and TRBJ1-1; a tentative D call is TRBD1 (6 bases match). This clonotype originated in a human donor in good health. Some clones in this sample may be carry-over from other donors' samples. Specimen: whole blood. The DNA sequence follows: TGTGCCTGGAGACAGGGAATGGACACTGAAGCTTTCTTT. It specifies CAWRQGMDTEAFF. Reference TRBV30 and TRBJ1-1 proteins supply the regions before and after the CDR3; the full variable domain is: SQTIHQWPATLVQPVGSPLSLECTVEGTSNPNLYWYRQAAGRGLQLLFYSVGIGQISSEVPQNLSASRPQDRQFILSSKKLLLSDSGFYLCAWRQGMDTEAFFGQGTRLTVV.